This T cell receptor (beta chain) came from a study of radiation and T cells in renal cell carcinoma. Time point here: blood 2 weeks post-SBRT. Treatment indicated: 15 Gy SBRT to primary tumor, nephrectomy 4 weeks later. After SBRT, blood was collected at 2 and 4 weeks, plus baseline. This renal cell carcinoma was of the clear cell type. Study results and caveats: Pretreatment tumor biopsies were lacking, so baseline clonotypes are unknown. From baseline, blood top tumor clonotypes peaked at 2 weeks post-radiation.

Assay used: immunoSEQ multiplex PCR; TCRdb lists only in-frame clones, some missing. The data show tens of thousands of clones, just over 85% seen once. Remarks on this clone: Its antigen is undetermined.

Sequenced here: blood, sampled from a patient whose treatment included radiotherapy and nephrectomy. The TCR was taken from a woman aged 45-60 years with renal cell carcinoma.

Here the CDR3 reads CASSYWGEGGEKLFF. CDR3 DNA: TGTGCCAGCAGCTATTGGGGCGAGGGTGGGGAAAAACTGTTTTTT. The chain uses TRBV28 and TRBJ1-4; D perhaps matches TRBD1 (5 bases). The CDR3 totals 15 residues. V dropped 6 bases and J dropped 8 bases, with 19 bases sitting between them. Germline loops: CDR1 MDHEN, CDR2 SYDVKM.